One sample yielded the 15 T cell receptor beta chains listed below, sequenced in a study of cytomegalovirus exposure and HLA in healthy donors. Primers: 60 Vbeta forward and 13 Jbeta reverse. The repertoire was sequenced with immunoSEQ multiplex PCR; TCRdb's copy has only in-frame clones and lacks some. This table holds around 160,000 clones, 73% found once. Sequencing input: PBMCs. The receptors originated from a woman under 30 in good health and CMV-seronegative.

This chain uses TRBV14 with TRBJ2-3, with 7 bases that match TRBD2. V shed 3 bases and J 2 bases; nucleotides not matched to a gene: 2. CDR1 is SGHDN and CDR2 is FVKESK in the germline V gene. CDR3 length: 14 residues. This CDR3 reads CASSHREVTDTQYF. The DNA for the CDR3 is TGTGCCAGCAGCCATCGGGAGGTCACAGATACGCAGTATTTT.

In DNA, the CDR3 is TGCGCCAGCAGCTTCGCCAGGGGAAGCTCCTACGAGCAGTACTTC. Protein product: CASSFARGSSYEQYF. The rearrangement joins TRBV5-1 to TRBJ2-5, with D tentatively TRBD1 (6 bases). TRBJ2-7 explains the end of the DNA better; the J call may be wrong. Germline values: CDR1 SGHRS, CDR2 YFSETQ. The CDR3 is 15 residues long.

The chain uses TRBV6-5 and TRBJ1-6; D is unresolved. Germline V gene data show CDR1 as MNHEY and CDR2 as SVGAGI. V dropped 0 bases and J dropped 4 bases, with 7 bases sitting between them. The CDR3 runs to 15 residues. CDR3 sequence reads: CASSYSAGYNSPLHF. CDR3 nucleotide sequence: TGTGCCAGCAGTTACTCGGCAGGTTATAATTCACCCCTCCACTTT.

The chain combines TRBV19 with TRBJ1-4; D remains ambiguous. Looked up from germline, CDR1 is LNHDA and CDR2 is SQIVND (reference sequence). Trimming left V 3 bases short and J 5 bases short, with 10 bases between. The CDR3 is made up of 14 amino acids. The CDR3 reads CASSIMTGNEKLFF. CDR3 nucleotides: TGTGCCAGTAGTATCATGACGGGGAATGAAAAACTGTTTTTT. Full variable domain (missing parts from reference TRBV19 and TRBJ1-4): DGGITQSPKYLFRKEGQNVTLSCEQNLNHDAMYWYRQDPGQGLRLIYYSQIVNDFQKGDIAEGYSVSREKKESFPLTVTSAQKNPTAFYLCASSIMTGNEKLFFGSGTQLSVL.

This chain links TRBV7-8 with TRBJ2-1; D perhaps matches TRBD2 (6 bases). Trimming shortened V by 5 bases and J by 11 bases, and 22 bases separated the two germline ends. Germline values: CDR1 SGHVS, CDR2 FQNEAQ. There are 15 residues in the CDR3. This chain's CDR3 is CASSLSGPFEKKQFF. DNA of the CDR3: TGTGCCAGCAGCCTGAGCGGGCCGTTCGAAAAGAAGCAGTTCTTC. Supplemented by reference TRBV7-8 and TRBJ2-1, the full variable domain reads GAGVSQSPRYKVAKRGQDVALRCDPISGHVSLFWYQQALGQGPEFLTYFQNEAQLDKSGLPSDRFFAERPEGSVSTLKIQRTQQEDSAVYLCASSLSGPFEKKQFFGPGTRLTVL.

This clone occurred a few times. The chain joins TRBV10-3 to TRBJ2-1; 14 nucleotides line up with TRBD2. Germline loops: CDR1 ENHRY, CDR2 SYGVKD. Trimming took 4 bases from V and 4 from J; bases not matched to a gene: 6. CDR3 length: 17 residues. CDR3 coding DNA: TGTGCCATCAGTGGGAGACTAGCGGGAGGGGGGTACAATGAGCAGTTCTTC. Its protein product is CAISGRLAGGGYNEQFF.

The chain couples TRBV7-9 to TRBJ2-5; TRBD1 might be the D (5 bases). Germline assignment: CDR1 SEHNR and CDR2 FQNEAQ (reference sequence). The CDR3 is made up of 15 amino acids. Trimming stripped 0 bases from V and 2 bases from J, with 10 bases between. The CDR3 region has the DNA TGTGCCAGCAGCTTAGCAGGGGCTCTACAAGAGACCCAGTACTTC. It codes for CASSLAGALQETQYF.

This rearrangement joins TRBV29-1 to TRBJ2-7; 10 nucleotides match TRBD2. The J segment lost 4 bases and the V segment lost 2 bases, leaving 17 bases of the junction unmatched. The length of the CDR3 is 18 residues. Germline lookup yields CDR1 SQVTM and CDR2 ANQGSEA. In DNA form, the CDR3 reads TGCAGCGTTGAAACGATGAAGCGGGGGGGACCTAGGGGGTACGAGCAGTACTTC. Translated, it gives CSVETMKRGGPRGYEQYF.

J is TRBJ1-1 and V is TRBV5-4; D remains unclear. Germline V gene lookup returns CDR1 SGHNT and CDR2 YYREEE (reference sequence). The CDR3 is 13 residues long. Between the trimmed V and J ends, which lost 4 bases and 5 bases, there was a span of 12 bases. The CDR3 sequence: CASSEERRTEAFF. The CDR3 nucleotides read TGTGCCAGCAGCGAAGAAAGGAGGACTGAAGCTTTCTTT.

This chain uses TRBV27 with TRBJ2-5, with D tentatively TRBD1 (5 bases). Germline assignment: CDR1 MNHEY and CDR2 SMNVEV (reference sequence). Deletions cut 5 bases from V and 0 bases from J, with 16 bases between. The CDR3 is made up of 16 amino acids. CDR3 nucleotide sequence: TGTGCCAGCAGTCCCCCCGGGTGGGGCGACCAAGAGACCCAGTACTTC. Protein sequence: CASSPPGWGDQETQYF.

V is TRBV5-1 and J is TRBJ1-2; 7 positions match TRBD1. The ends lost 3 bases at V and 2 bases at J; junction bases unmatched: 7. The CDR3 loop spans 15 amino acids. Germline CDR1 SGHRS, CDR2 YFSETQ. CDR3 region: CASSSGGGRNYGYTF. Here the CDR3 DNA reads TGCGCCAGCAGCTCGGGAGGGGGCCGAAACTATGGCTACACCTTC. The whole variable domain, remainder taken from reference TRBV5-1 and TRBJ1-2, is KAGVTQTPRYLIKTRGQQVTLSCSPISGHRSVSWYQQTPGQGLQFLFEYFSETQRNKGNFPGRFSGRQFSNSRSEMNVSTLELGDSALYLCASSSGGGRNYGYTFGSGTRLTVV.

The chain uses TRBV2 and TRBJ2-2; possible D gene TRBD1, 5 bases. Germline assignment: CDR1 SNHLY and CDR2 FYNNEI. V was shortened by 6 bases and J by 2 bases, with 10 bases between the two germline ends. CDR3 length equals 14 residues. CDR3 residues: CASRGEYNTGELFF. CDR3 sequence (DNA): TGTGCCAGCAGAGGGGAATATAACACCGGGGAGCTGTTTTTT.

In nucleotides, the CDR3 is TGCGCCAGCATGGAGGGACAGGGCTATGGCTACACCTTC. Its protein product is CASMEGQGYGYTF. The chain combines TRBV5-1 with TRBJ1-2, with 9 nucleotides matching TRBD1. Looked up from germline, CDR1 is SGHRS and CDR2 is YFSETQ. The CDR3 consists of 13 residues. Trimming took 6 bases from V and 4 from J; bases not matched to a gene: 4. The variable domain in full, with the rest retrieved from reference TRBV5-1 and TRBJ1-2, is KAGVTQTPRYLIKTRGQQVTLSCSPISGHRSVSWYQQTPGQGLQFLFEYFSETQRNKGNFPGRFSGRQFSNSRSEMNVSTLELGDSALYLCASMEGQGYGYTFGSGTRLTVV.

This chain connects TRBV2 to TRBJ2-3, with 8 bases that match TRBD2. Germline trimming cut 4 bases from V and 10 bases from J; bases unmatched to any gene: 1. CDR1 and CDR2 (germline): SNHLY, FYNNEI. The CDR3 loop spans 11 amino acids. CDR3 coding DNA: TGTGCCAGCAGTGCGGGGGGGGCGCAGTATTTT. It yields the protein CASSAGGAQYF.

The chain links TRBV5-6 to TRBJ2-6; TRBD2 matches 8 bases. Germline loops: CDR1 SGHDT, CDR2 YYEEEE. Germline trimming cut 5 bases from V and 4 bases from J; bases unmatched to any gene: 11. This CDR3 is built from 17 residues. The CDR3 loop reads CASRLFGGGYGANVLTF. For the CDR3, the DNA is TGTGCCAGCAGATTGTTCGGGGGGGGGTACGGGGCCAACGTCCTGACTTTC.